This T cell receptor beta chain was sequenced in a study of T cell repertoires in cytomegalovirus infection. Whole-study context: Public TCR beta signatures marked donors with CMV infection and the matching HLA.

Study-wide findings and caveats: Identification of carriers of CMV plus the relevant HLA was performed using cumulative public TCR beta family frequency. The ex vivo response was dominated by HLA-C-restricted CMV-specific TCR beta clonotypes.

Of note for this clonotype: Antigen: not known.

Via MiXCR, TCRdb re-called the reads, giving one row per CDR3 protein. This table holds 250,000 to 350,000 distinct CDR3 sequences, around 25% found once. This CDR3 is built from 13 residues. Losses at the gene ends were 5 bases for V and 8 bases for J; bases not matched to a gene: 7. Sequences were obtained from PBMCs. The TCR sequence derives from a human donor in good health (CMV status not recorded). Some clones in this sample may be carry-over from other donors' samples. This chain uses TRBV12-3 or TRBV12-4 with TRBJ1-2; the match to TRBD1 covers 8 bases. The CDR3 reads CASSTGQAYGYTF. The CDR3 coding sequence is TGTGCCAGCAGTACGGGACAGGCGTACGGCTACACCTTC.